These 18 T cell receptor beta chains came from one sample sequenced in a study of T cell responses to AZD1222 COVID-19 vaccine. Data came from immunoSEQ multiplex PCR; TCRdb stores just in-frame clones and leaves some out. This table holds about 120,000 clones, around 85% found once. The sequences come from peripheral blood, collected on day 0 of AZD1222 vaccination. These receptors all stem from an adult in good health.

CDR3 region: CASSPVGGVREQYF. CDR3 bases: TGTGCCAGCTCACCAGTCGGGGGAGTACGGGAGCAGTACTTC. The V and J genes are TRBV18 and TRBJ2-7; perhaps TRBD2 as D (6 bases). The CDR3 length is 14 residues. Deletions cut 2 bases from V and 7 bases from J, with 15 bases between. Germline V CDR1 and CDR2: KGHSH, LQKENI.

The chain joins TRBV12-3 or TRBV12-4 to TRBJ1-2, with 10 bases identical to TRBD1. V shed 6 bases, J shed 2 bases, and the junction held 0 bases outside the gene matches. CDR3 length equals 13 residues. The CDR3 DNA is TGTGCCAGCAGGGGACAGGGGAACTATGGCTACACCTTC. Translating it yields CASRGQGNYGYTF.

The rearrangement joins TRBV27 to TRBJ2-5; 9 bases line up with TRBD1. The V gene's germline CDR1 is MNHEY and CDR2 SMNVEV (reference sequence). V shed 6 bases, J shed 5 bases, and the junction held 7 bases outside the gene matches. The CDR3 spans 14 residues. Written as DNA, the CDR3 is TGTGCCAGCAGGTCACAGGGGGCTGGGGAGACCCAGTACTTC. Encoded protein: CASRSQGAGETQYF.

The CDR3 here is CASSFQTATSGRIPYEQYF. The CDR3 nucleotides read TGTGCCAGCAGTTTTCAAACTGCAACTAGCGGGAGGATCCCCTACGAGCAGTACTTC. V usage is TRBV28 and J usage is TRBJ2-7; 12 nucleotides align to TRBD2. V was pared by 3 bases and J by 2 bases, with 14 bases of the junction left unmatched. Germline V gene sequence: CDR1 MDHEN, CDR2 SYDVKM. This CDR3 contains 19 residues.

The chain employs TRBV9 and TRBJ2-2, with D possibly TRBD2 on 5 matching bases. In germline, CDR1 is SGDLS, CDR2 YYNGEE. The CDR3 spans 15 residues. Trimming removed 1 base from V and 4 bases from J, with 11 bases in between. The CDR3 DNA is TGTGCCAGCAGCGTAAGAGGGCGTTCCACCGGGGAGCTGTTTTTT. Protein: CASSVRGRSTGELFF.

The J gene is TRBJ2-2, the V gene TRBV6-5; TRBD2 aligns across 11 bases. Looked up from germline, CDR1 is MNHEY and CDR2 is SVGAGI. This CDR3 comprises 14 residues. The V and J ends lost 8 bases and 3 bases, in that order; junction bases with no gene match: 2. In DNA form, the CDR3 reads TGTGCCAGCGCTAGCGGGGGGCACACCGGGGAGCTGTTTTTT. Its protein is CASASGGHTGELFF.

The chain links TRBV19 to TRBJ2-3; D is uncertain. Trimming took off 3 bases at V and 1 base at J, with 8 bases between the two ends. CDR1 is LNHDA, CDR2 SQIVND, per germline (reference sequence). The CDR3 totals 14 residues. CDR3 bases: TGTGCCAGTAGTATGGGTCCAGGCACAGATACGCAGTATTTT. The encoded protein is CASSMGPGTDTQYF. Full variable domain (rest looked up from reference TRBV19 and TRBJ2-3): DGGITQSPKYLFRKEGQNVTLSCEQNLNHDAMYWYRQDPGQGLRLIYYSQIVNDFQKGDIAEGYSVSREKKESFPLTVTSAQKNPTAFYLCASSMGPGTDTQYFGPGTRLTVL.

The chain joins TRBV10-3 to TRBJ2-7; TRBD1 matches 9 bases. The V segment lost 4 bases and the J segment 7 bases; nucleotides outside the gene matches: 8. The CDR3 totals 14 residues. CDR1 ENHRY and CDR2 SYGVKD come from the germline V gene. The CDR3 protein is CAISVSQGAGEQYF. The CDR3 DNA sequence: TGTGCCATCAGTGTTTCACAGGGGGCGGGTGAGCAGTACTTC.

The chain joins TRBV29-1 to TRBJ1-1, with a possible D match to TRBD1 (5 bases). V gave up 5 bases and J gave up 0 bases, with 10 bases separating them. This CDR3 region has 13 residues. Germline values: CDR1 SQVTM, CDR2 ANQGSEA. This chain's CDR3 is CSVSWTMNTEAFF. The CDR3 DNA reads as TGCAGCGTTAGTTGGACAATGAACACTGAAGCTTTCTTT. The whole variable domain, filled in from reference TRBV29-1 and TRBJ1-1, reads SAVISQKPSRDICQRGTSLTIQCQVDSQVTMMFWYRQQPGQSLTLIATANQGSEATYESGFVIDKFPISRPNLTFSTLTVSNMSPEDSSIYLCSVSWTMNTEAFFGQGTRLTVV.

The gene calls are TRBV29-1 and TRBJ2-1, with D uncertain. The CDR3 loop spans 13 amino acids. CDR1 and CDR2 (germline): SQVTM, ANQGSEA. The V gene lost 5 bases and the J gene lost 1 base, with 9 bases spanning the gap. CDR3: CSVTLRSYNEQFF. CDR3 bases: TGCAGCGTTACCCTTAGGTCCTACAATGAGCAGTTCTTC.

The V and J genes are TRBV10-3 and TRBJ2-5, with TRBD1 as a possible D gene (6 bases). CDR3 size: 16 residues. The V end lost 6 bases, the J end lost 5 bases, and 22 bases lay between the germline ends. Germline loops: CDR1 ENHRY, CDR2 SYGVKD. CDR3 region: CAISPGDSLPFETQYF. The CDR3 region has the DNA TGTGCCATCAGCCCAGGGGATTCTTTACCCTTTGAGACCCAGTACTTC.

A few counts support this clone. The chain combines TRBV5-5 with TRBJ2-5, with D perhaps matching TRBD1 (6 bases). Germline V gives CDR1 SGHKS, CDR2 YYEKEE (reference sequence). CDR3 length: 16 amino acids. Trimming shortened V by 0 bases and J by 4 bases, and 16 bases separated the two germline ends. The CDR3 DNA reads TGTGCCAGCAGCTTGGGACAGGTGGGAATAGCAGAGACCCAGTACTTC. Translated: CASSLGQVGIAETQYF.

This CDR3 reads CASSPPGARVGQPQHF. The DNA for the CDR3 is TGTGCCAGCTCACCACCCGGGGCCAGGGTTGGGCAGCCCCAGCATTTT. The V call is TRBV18, the J call TRBJ1-5, with D perhaps matching TRBD1 (5 bases). Trimming removed 0 bases at V and 7 bases at J, with 16 bases between. There are 16 residues in the CDR3. Germline V lookup: CDR1 KGHSH, CDR2 LQKENI.

The chain joins TRBV7-8 to TRBJ2-7, with D hard to call. Germline V gene sequence: CDR1 SGHVS, CDR2 FQNEAQ. Trimming cost V 3 bases and J 2 bases, with 8 bases left between them. The CDR3 has 13 amino acids. CDR3 DNA: TGTGCCAGCAGCTTGGTAAGGGCCTACGAGCAGTACTTC. It codes for CASSLVRAYEQYF. The entire variable domain, with the rest obtained from reference TRBV7-8 and TRBJ2-7, is as follows: GAGVSQSPRYKVAKRGQDVALRCDPISGHVSLFWYQQALGQGPEFLTYFQNEAQLDKSGLPSDRFFAERPEGSVSTLKIQRTQQEDSAVYLCASSLVRAYEQYFGPGTRLTVT.

V usage is TRBV18 and J usage is TRBJ2-2; D perhaps matches TRBD2 (6 bases). V was pared by 1 base and J by 5 bases, with 11 bases between. CDR1 and CDR2 (germline): KGHSH, LQKENI. The CDR3 is made up of 15 amino acids. The CDR3 sequence: CASSPLTSRTGELFF. CDR3 coding DNA: TGTGCCAGCTCACCACTCACTAGCCGAACCGGGGAGCTGTTTTTT.

This chain links TRBV28 with TRBJ2-7; D may correspond to TRBD1 or TRBD2 (5 bases each). V shed 5 bases and J shed 2 bases, with 22 bases lying between them. The CDR3 extends over 17 amino acids. The germline gives CDR1 MDHEN, CDR2 SYDVKM. This CDR3 reads CASSTPPGTRVPYEQYF. CDR3 nucleotide sequence: TGTGCCAGCAGTACCCCCCCCGGGACGAGGGTACCCTACGAGCAGTACTTC.

The chain links TRBV11-2 to TRBJ2-1; a weak D match, TRBD1 (7 bases). Germline assignment: CDR1 SGHAT and CDR2 FQNNGV. The CDR3 has 17 residues. The V end was cut by 5 bases, the J end by 2 bases, with 19 bases between. DNA of the CDR3: TGTGCCAGCAGCAAAGGAGGAGGGGGCGTAACCTACAATGAGCAGTTCTTC. As protein: CASSKGGGGVTYNEQFF.

The V and J genes are TRBV21-1 and TRBJ1-2. TRBV21-1 is flagged as a pseudogene. The length of the CDR3 is 16 residues. CDR3 in amino acids: CASSKALRGGNYGYTF. The DNA for the CDR3 is TGTGCCAGCAGCAAAGCGCTTCGAGGTGGTAACTATGGCTACACCTTC.